In its sample, the clone carrying this TCR beta chain was seen a few times. This specimen comes from a study of blood T cell repertoires in COVID-19. Study details: The United States, Italy and Spain provided the acute and convalescent COVID-19 samples.

This CDR3 region has 10 residues. Under the authors' procedure: Estimated nucleated cell counts came from reference gene primer amplification. Using immunoSEQ multiplex PCR, the repertoire was profiled, and TCRdb retains in-frame clones only, with some absent. Clone size and the V and J calls come from that table; the DNA yielded D and trimming. The sample consists of 40,000 to 55,000 clones, approximately 82% of them appearing once. The sequenced sample was peripheral blood. The chain recombines TRBV21-1 with TRBJ2-5; the DNA was not compared with TRBD2, the D call given in the table. TRBV21-1 is classified as a pseudogene. The source is a woman aged 70-85 years with acute or convalescent COVID-19. In nucleotides, the CDR3 is TGTGCCATAAAACAAGAGACCCAGTACTTC. The encoded protein is CAIKQETQYF.